This TCR beta chain was found in a study of human T cells and chemical hapten exposure. Study results and limitations: Clustering by CDR3 similarity yielded significantly more large clusters from expanded TCRs than controls.

Remarks on this clonotype: The antigen is unknown.

Attachment of unique molecular identifiers to individual cDNA molecules was performed in the library. Each CDR3 protein is one row after TCRdb ran MiXCR on the RACE reads. This sample has approximately 89,000 distinct CDR3 sequences; roughly 10% occur once, and the top ten carry over 2%. Germline-derived CDR1 and CDR2 are SQVTM and ANQGSEA. The CDR3 loop spans 14 amino acids. V dropped 7 bases and J dropped 3; count of bases not matched to a gene: 9. The time point here: patch test 2, 6 weeks after DPC sensitization. Treatment denoted: therapeutic diphenylcyclopropenone sensitization with weekly scalp DPC.

Material: whole blood, obtained in connection with sensitization to the hapten diphenylcyclopropenone (DPC). V and J are TRBV29-1 and TRBJ1-2, with 9 positions matching TRBD1. This receptor was obtained from a woman aged 30 to 39 with alopecia areata. Some clones in this sample may be carry-over from other donors' samples. The CDR3 loop reads CSGGMGQGDYGYTF. The DNA of the CDR3 is TGCAGCGGAGGAATGGGACAGGGAGACTATGGCTACACCTTC.